This TCR beta chain was captured by sequencing in a study of blood T cell repertoires in COVID-19. Overall study context: There were acute and convalescent COVID-19 samples, and they came from the United States, Italy and Spain. In each case, the material was cDNA or gDNA derived from T cells, B-cell-depleted T cells, or PBMCs.

Source study methods: Quantification of nucleated cells was approximated via reference gene primer amplification. Assay: immunoSEQ multiplex PCR; the TCRdb copy retains only in-frame clones and omits some. V and J calls and clone size are given by that table; D and trimming were obtained from the DNA. The sample contains about 180,000 clones, 80% to 90% of which appear only once. From germline, CDR1 is MNHEY and CDR2 SVGEGT. The CDR3 consists of 11 residues. V lost 3 bases to trimming and J lost 3 bases, with 3 bases between them. This chain uses TRBV6-2 or TRBV6-3 with TRBJ2-7; D gene ambiguous. Sequencing input: peripheral blood. This TCR was recovered from a man younger than 30 who had recovered from COVID-19. The CDR3 nucleotides are TGTGCCAGCAGTTATAACTACGAGCAGTACTTC. Translated: CASSYNYEQYF.